This is a list of T cell receptor beta chains from one sample in a study of memory CD4+ T cells and cytomegalovirus serostatus. The method was immunoSEQ multiplex PCR; TCRdb's version includes in-frame clones alone and lacks a portion of them. The sample contains some 26,000 clones, 75% to 85% of which appear only once. Sequenced: memory CD4+ T cells from blood. These receptors came from an adult in good health and CMV-seronegative. The CDR3 runs from the conserved cysteine through the conserved F or W. Fields, in order: clone size, J gene, D gene, V gene, CDR3 protein, CDR3 DNA. A D gene is named only where the DNA matches it firmly. The size entry is marked missing in some rows and otherwise reads once, few, many or a size class.

clone size: NA; J gene: TRBJ2-2; D gene: NA; V gene: TRBV6-6; CDR3 protein: CASSLRGGNTGELFF; CDR3 DNA: TGTGCCAGCAGTTTGAGAGGGGGGAACACCGGGGAGCTGTTTTTT
clone size: once; J gene: TRBJ1-1; D gene: NA; V gene: TRBV6-1; CDR3 protein: CASRIQGLTTEAFF; CDR3 DNA: TGTGCCAGCAGGATTCAGGGATTGACTACTGAAGCTTTCTTT
clone size: NA; J gene: TRBJ1-1; D gene: NA; V gene: TRBV7-9; CDR3 protein: CASSPTLQDTEAFF; CDR3 DNA: TGTGCCAGCAGCCCGACACTTCAGGACACTGAAGCTTTCTTT
clone size: few; J gene: TRBJ2-1; D gene: TRBD2; V gene: TRBV9; CDR3 protein: CASSVLAGNYNEQFF; CDR3 DNA: TGTGCCAGCAGCGTGCTAGCGGGGAATTACAATGAGCAGTTCTTC
clone size: NA; J gene: TRBJ1-2; D gene: TRBD1; V gene: TRBV10-3; CDR3 protein: CAISSPLGDRDYGYTF; CDR3 DNA: TGTGCCATCAGTTCCCCCTTAGGGGACAGGGACTATGGCTACACCTTC
clone size: NA; J gene: TRBJ2-2; D gene: TRBD2; V gene: TRBV4-2; CDR3 protein: CASSQVGGGPGELFF; CDR3 DNA: TGTGCCAGCAGCCAGGTGGGGGGGGGACCCGGGGAGCTGTTTTTT
clone size: NA; J gene: TRBJ1-2; D gene: TRBD1; V gene: TRBV5-5; CDR3 protein: CASSTRGNRGLSWEDTF; CDR3 DNA: TGTGCCAGCAGCACAAGAGGGAACAGGGGGCTTAGTTGGGAGGACACCTTC
clone size: NA; J gene: TRBJ2-2; D gene: NA; V gene: TRBV18; CDR3 protein: CASSPLQGIGLRTGELFF; CDR3 DNA: TGTGCCAGCTCACCACTCCAGGGAATAGGGCTGAGGACCGGGGAGCTGTTTTTT
clone size: NA; J gene: TRBJ1-1; D gene: TRBD1; V gene: TRBV6-5; CDR3 protein: CASSPTDRGSTEAFF; CDR3 DNA: TGTGCCAGCAGCCCCACCGACAGGGGATCTACTGAAGCTTTCTTT
clone size: NA; J gene: TRBJ2-1; D gene: TRBD1; V gene: TRBV11-2; CDR3 protein: CASSRRTGSSEQFF; CDR3 DNA: TGTGCCAGCAGCCGTCGGACAGGTTCTAGTGAGCAGTTCTTC
clone size: NA; J gene: TRBJ2-5; D gene: TRBD2; V gene: TRBV30; CDR3 protein: CAWSVRGLAGGGETQYF; CDR3 DNA: TGTGCCTGGAGTGTCCGAGGACTAGCGGGGGGAGGAGAGACCCAGTACTTC
clone size: NA; J gene: TRBJ1-1; D gene: TRBD1; V gene: TRBV6-1; CDR3 protein: CASRDRGAMNTEAFF; CDR3 DNA: TGTGCCAGTAGGGACAGGGGCGCCATGAACACTGAAGCTTTCTTT
clone size: once; J gene: TRBJ2-3; D gene: NA; V gene: TRBV2; CDR3 protein: CASSGGTWVDTQYF; CDR3 DNA: TGTGCCAGCAGTGGGGGGACTTGGGTAGATACGCAGTATTTT
clone size: once; J gene: TRBJ1-2; D gene: TRBD1; V gene: TRBV7-2; CDR3 protein: CASRPPGGNYGYTF; CDR3 DNA: TGTGCCAGCAGGCCCCCAGGGGGGAACTATGGCTACACCTTC
clone size: NA; J gene: TRBJ1-2; D gene: NA; V gene: TRBV6-6; CDR3 protein: CASTKTGTGYGYTF; CDR3 DNA: TGTGCCAGCACCAAAACAGGGACCGGCTATGGCTACACCTTC
clone size: once; J gene: TRBJ2-7; D gene: TRBD1; V gene: TRBV5-1; CDR3 protein: CASSLEAGGFFEQYF; CDR3 DNA: TGCGCCAGCAGCTTGGAAGCAGGGGGCTTTTTCGAGCAGTACTTC
clone size: few; J gene: TRBJ2-1; D gene: TRBD2; V gene: TRBV7-2; CDR3 protein: CASSFVTSEGEQFF; CDR3 DNA: TGTGCCAGCAGCTTCGTCACTAGCGAGGGTGAGCAGTTCTTC
clone size: NA; J gene: TRBJ1-6; D gene: NA; V gene: TRBV4-2; CDR3 protein: CASSLDGDYNSPLHF; CDR3 DNA: TGTGCCAGCAGCCTGGACGGTGACTATAATTCACCCCTCCACTTT
clone size: NA; J gene: TRBJ1-1; D gene: TRBD1; V gene: TRBV5-1; CDR3 protein: CASSPQGANTEAFF; CDR3 DNA: TGCGCCAGCAGCCCGCAGGGGGCAAACACTGAAGCTTTCTTT
clone size: NA; J gene: TRBJ1-2; D gene: TRBD1; V gene: TRBV19; CDR3 protein: CASSARQGALTGYTF; CDR3 DNA: TGTGCCAGTAGTGCGCGACAGGGGGCTTTAACTGGCTACACCTTC
clone size: NA; J gene: TRBJ2-6; D gene: NA; V gene: TRBV28; CDR3 protein: CASSFGGHSGANVLTF; CDR3 DNA: TGTGCCAGCAGTTTTGGGGGACACTCTGGGGCCAACGTCCTGACTTTC
clone size: NA; J gene: TRBJ1-5; D gene: NA; V gene: TRBV21-1; CDR3 protein: CASSKVRTDNSNQPQHF; CDR3 DNA: TGTGCCAGCAGCAAAGTCCGGACAGATAATAGCAATCAGCCCCAGCATTTT
clone size: once; J gene: TRBJ1-2; D gene: NA; V gene: TRBV11-2; CDR3 protein: CASSLAGGPGYTF; CDR3 DNA: TGTGCCAGCAGCTTAGCCGGCGGCCCTGGCTACACCTTC
clone size: once; J gene: TRBJ1-5; D gene: NA; V gene: TRBV5-1; CDR3 protein: CASSLDGLVGQPQHF; CDR3 DNA: TGCGCCAGCAGTCTTGACGGGTTAGTCGGTCAGCCCCAGCATTTT
clone size: NA; J gene: TRBJ2-7; D gene: NA; V gene: TRBV7-2; CDR3 protein: CASSLGGVSYEQYF; CDR3 DNA: TGTGCCAGCAGCTTAGGGGGGGTATCCTACGAGCAGTACTTC
clone size: NA; J gene: TRBJ1-6; D gene: NA; V gene: TRBV11-2; CDR3 protein: CASSLGRNNSPLHF; CDR3 DNA: TGTGCCAGCAGCTTAGGACGGAATAATTCACCCCTCCACTTT
clone size: NA; J gene: TRBJ2-1; D gene: TRBD1; V gene: TRBV5-1; CDR3 protein: CASSSTGTGKINEQFF; CDR3 DNA: TGCGCCAGCAGCTCGACCGGGACAGGGAAGATCAATGAGCAGTTCTTC
clone size: once; J gene: TRBJ1-3; D gene: TRBD1; V gene: TRBV18; CDR3 protein: CASSPGQEAAKYF; CDR3 DNA: TGTGCCAGCTCACCGGGACAGGAGGCAGCCAAGTATTTT
clone size: few; J gene: TRBJ1-6; D gene: NA; V gene: TRBV28; CDR3 protein: CASSLGQNNSPLHF; CDR3 DNA: TGTGCCAGCAGTTTGGGTCAGAATAATTCACCCCTCCACTTT
clone size: NA; J gene: TRBJ1-5; D gene: NA; V gene: TRBV19; CDR3 protein: CASGTGIDSNQPQHF; CDR3 DNA: TGTGCCAGTGGTACAGGGATCGACAGCAATCAGCCCCAGCATTTT
clone size: NA; J gene: TRBJ1-4; D gene: NA; V gene: TRBV19; CDR3 protein: CASSIRVGEKLFF; CDR3 DNA: TGTGCCAGTAGTATCAGGGTCGGTGAAAAACTGTTTTTT
clone size: NA; J gene: TRBJ2-3; D gene: TRBD2; V gene: TRBV4-1; CDR3 protein: CASSQVSGGTDTQYF; CDR3 DNA: TGCGCCAGCAGCCAAGTTAGCGGGGGGACAGATACGCAGTATTTT
clone size: few; J gene: TRBJ2-2; D gene: NA; V gene: TRBV28; CDR3 protein: CASSLFFSGGGPGELFF; CDR3 DNA: TGTGCCAGCAGTTTGTTTTTCTCCGGGGGCGGACCCGGGGAGCTGTTTTTT
clone size: NA; J gene: TRBJ1-1; D gene: NA; V gene: TRBV18; CDR3 protein: CASSPMQEYTEAFF; CDR3 DNA: TGTGCCAGCTCACCAATGCAGGAATACACTGAAGCTTTCTTT
clone size: NA; J gene: TRBJ2-1; D gene: NA; V gene: TRBV18; CDR3 protein: CASSPERESAINEQFF; CDR3 DNA: TGTGCCAGCTCACCGGAGAGGGAGTCGGCTATCAATGAGCAGTTCTTC
clone size: NA; J gene: TRBJ1-6; D gene: NA; V gene: TRBV28; CDR3 protein: CASSGRAAGTYNSPLHF; CDR3 DNA: TGTGCCAGCAGTGGCCGGGCAGCTGGGACCTATAATTCACCCCTCCACTTT
clone size: NA; J gene: TRBJ2-7; D gene: TRBD1; V gene: TRBV15; CDR3 protein: CATSGTGSHEQYF; CDR3 DNA: TGTGCCACCAGCGGGACAGGATCTCACGAGCAGTACTTC
clone size: once; J gene: TRBJ1-6; D gene: NA; V gene: TRBV6-5; CDR3 protein: CASSWRDSPLHF; CDR3 DNA: TGTGCCAGCAGTTGGAGGGATTCACCCCTCCACTTT
clone size: NA; J gene: TRBJ1-5; D gene: NA; V gene: TRBV18; CDR3 protein: CASSPRGIVGQPNQPQHF; CDR3 DNA: TGTGCCAGCTCACCACGAGGTATAGTAGGACAGCCCAATCAGCCCCAGCATTTT
clone size: few; J gene: TRBJ1-3; D gene: TRBD1; V gene: TRBV5-1; CDR3 protein: CASSSTGGTDTIYF; CDR3 DNA: TGCGCCAGCAGCTCGACAGGGGGCACTGACACCATATATTTT
clone size: NA; J gene: TRBJ1-1; D gene: NA; V gene: TRBV19; CDR3 protein: CASSSWTEAFF; CDR3 DNA: TGTGCCAGTAGTTCTTGGACAGAAGCTTTCTTT
clone size: NA; J gene: TRBJ2-6; D gene: NA; V gene: TRBV29-1; CDR3 protein: CSVFRAGANVLTF; CDR3 DNA: TGCAGCGTTTTCAGGGCTGGGGCCAACGTCCTGACTTTC
clone size: NA; J gene: TRBJ2-3; D gene: NA; V gene: TRBV4-2; CDR3 protein: CASRSGGGQDTQYF; CDR3 DNA: TGTGCCAGCAGATCTGGGGGGGGACAAGATACGCAGTATTTT
clone size: few; J gene: TRBJ1-5; D gene: TRBD1; V gene: TRBV6-1; CDR3 protein: CASRESGQAHQPQHF; CDR3 DNA: TGTGCCAGCCGCGAATCGGGACAGGCCCATCAGCCCCAGCATTTT
clone size: NA; J gene: TRBJ1-6; D gene: NA; V gene: TRBV21-1; CDR3 protein: CASSIRQGGSPLHF; CDR3 DNA: TGTGCCAGCAGCATCCGACAGGGAGGTTCACCCCTCCACTTT
clone size: once; J gene: TRBJ1-6; D gene: NA; V gene: TRBV5-6; CDR3 protein: CASSSPWEKLHF; CDR3 DNA: TGTGCCAGCAGTTCCCCATGGGAGAAACTCCACTTT
clone size: once; J gene: TRBJ1-2; D gene: NA; V gene: TRBV29-1; CDR3 protein: CSVSWGDYGYTF; CDR3 DNA: TGCAGCGTATCTTGGGGGGACTATGGCTACACCTTC
clone size: NA; J gene: TRBJ1-4; D gene: NA; V gene: TRBV6-5; CDR3 protein: CASKIDATNEKLFF; CDR3 DNA: TGTGCCAGCAAAATAGACGCAACTAATGAAAAACTGTTTTTT
clone size: NA; J gene: TRBJ1-3; D gene: TRBD1; V gene: TRBV7-6; CDR3 protein: CASSHVGQLSGNTIYF; CDR3 DNA: TGTGCCAGCAGTCACGTGGGACAGCTCTCTGGAAACACCATATATTTT
clone size: NA; J gene: TRBJ2-3; D gene: NA; V gene: TRBV2; CDR3 protein: CASSPDRITDTQYF; CDR3 DNA: TGTGCCAGCAGCCCCGACAGAATCACAGATACGCAGTATTTT
clone size: few; J gene: TRBJ1-1; D gene: NA; V gene: TRBV29-1; CDR3 protein: CSVEIEVGTEAFF; CDR3 DNA: TGCAGCGTTGAGATAGAAGTGGGTACTGAAGCTTTCTTT
clone size: NA; J gene: TRBJ1-1; D gene: NA; V gene: TRBV13; CDR3 protein: CASSNRPQQAGLNTEAFF; CDR3 DNA: TGTGCCAGCAGCAACCGCCCTCAACAAGCAGGGCTGAACACTGAAGCTTTCTTT
clone size: few; J gene: TRBJ1-2; D gene: TRBD1; V gene: TRBV16; CDR3 protein: CASSQRQGKDYGYTF; CDR3 DNA: TGTGCCAGCAGCCAAAGACAGGGGAAGGACTATGGCTACACCTTC
clone size: NA; J gene: TRBJ1-2; D gene: NA; V gene: TRBV20-1; CDR3 protein: CSARVLGYTF; CDR3 DNA: TGCAGTGCTAGAGTTCTTGGCTACACCTTC
clone size: NA; J gene: TRBJ2-1; D gene: TRBD1; V gene: TRBV11-2; CDR3 protein: CASGTDRGIEQFF; CDR3 DNA: TGTGCCAGCGGAACGGACAGGGGGATTGAGCAGTTCTTC
clone size: few; J gene: TRBJ1-1; D gene: TRBD1; V gene: TRBV7-9; CDR3 protein: CASTRGEGAAFF; CDR3 DNA: TGTGCCAGCACCAGGGGGGAGGGGGCAGCTTTCTTT
clone size: few; J gene: TRBJ1-1; D gene: NA; V gene: TRBV19; CDR3 protein: CASSFRVRVRGTEAFF; CDR3 DNA: TGTGCCAGTAGTTTCAGGGTCAGGGTTCGCGGCACTGAAGCTTTCTTT